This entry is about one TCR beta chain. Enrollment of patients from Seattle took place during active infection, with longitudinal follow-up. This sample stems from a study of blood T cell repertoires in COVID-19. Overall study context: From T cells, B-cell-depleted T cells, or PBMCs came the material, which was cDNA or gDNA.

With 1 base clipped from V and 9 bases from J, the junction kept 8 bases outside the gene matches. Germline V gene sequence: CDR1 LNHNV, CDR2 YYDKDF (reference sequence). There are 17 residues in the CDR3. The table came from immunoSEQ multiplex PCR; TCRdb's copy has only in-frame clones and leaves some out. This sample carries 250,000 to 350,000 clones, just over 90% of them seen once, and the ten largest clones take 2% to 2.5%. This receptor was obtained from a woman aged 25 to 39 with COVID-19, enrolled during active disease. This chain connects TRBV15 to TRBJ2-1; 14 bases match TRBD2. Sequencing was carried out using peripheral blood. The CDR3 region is CATSRGGLAGGRGEQFF. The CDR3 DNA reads TGTGCCACCAGCAGAGGAGGACTAGCGGGAGGACGGGGTGAGCAGTTCTTC.